The 23 T cell receptor beta chains below were found in one sample sequenced in a study of control samples from healthy donors and cancer patients. Generated by immunoSEQ multiplex PCR, the TCRdb table keeps only in-frame clones and is missing some. The sample carries hundreds of thousands of clones, approximately 92% recorded once. The sequenced sample was PBMCs. The receptors originated from a man in his forties with head and neck cancer.

V and J are TRBV5-1 and TRBJ1-2, with TRBD1 matching over 9 bases. Losses at the gene ends were 3 bases for V and 4 bases for J; bases not matched to a gene: 4. CDR1 and CDR2 (germline): SGHRS, YFSETQ. This CDR3 region has 14 residues. CDR3 protein: CASSWGQGSYGYTF. CDR3 coding DNA: TGCGCCAGCAGCTGGGGACAGGGAAGCTATGGCTACACCTTC.

The rearrangement links TRBV28 to TRBJ1-5; D gene unclear. This CDR3 region has 12 residues. V was clipped by 8 bases and J by 9 bases, with 14 bases between them. Germline V gene data show CDR1 as MDHEN and CDR2 as SYDVKM. CDR3 nucleotide sequence: TGTGCCAGCGAACGCCGGATCTCGCCCCAGCATTTT. Its protein is CASERRISPQHF.

The chain joins TRBV11-2 to TRBJ2-3; TRBD2 is a possible D gene (5 bases). CDR1 and CDR2 from the germline V gene are SGHAT and FQNNGV. This CDR3 has 13 amino acids. V lost 1 base to trimming and J lost 9 bases, with 11 bases between them. In DNA form, the CDR3 reads TGTGCCAGCAGCTTAGTGAGAGAGGGCACGCAGTATTTT. Encoded protein: CASSLVREGTQYF.

J is TRBJ2-7 and V is TRBV7-8; 8 bases fit TRBD2. After removal of 5 bases from V and 7 bases from J, the junction contained 4 bases not matched to a gene. This CDR3 has 12 amino acids. The germline CDR1 and CDR2 sequences are SGHVS and FQNEAQ. CDR3 residues: CASSDSGTEQYF. The CDR3 region has the DNA TGTGCCAGCAGCGATAGCGGGACTGAGCAGTACTTC.

The V call is TRBV2, the J call TRBJ1-6; the D gene is possibly TRBD1 (5 bases). Germline V lookup: CDR1 SNHLY, CDR2 FYNNEI. The V end lost 5 bases, the J end lost 5 bases, and 16 bases lay between the germline ends. The CDR3 extends over 16 amino acids. The chain's CDR3 is CASSTQGRNNNSPLHF. CDR3 nucleotide sequence: TGTGCCAGCAGTACGCAGGGACGAAATAATAATTCACCCCTCCACTTT.

This clone has a count of ten or more. The chain joins TRBV20-1 to TRBJ2-7; D is ambiguous. Germline CDR1 DFQATT, CDR2 SNEGSKA (reference sequence). The CDR3 totals 11 residues. Deletions cut 6 bases from V and 5 bases from J, with 11 bases between. This CDR3 is CSAPGDHEQYF. In nucleotides, the CDR3 is TGCAGTGCCCCTGGGGATCACGAGCAGTACTTC.

This chain links TRBV27 with TRBJ1-2; TRBD1 matches 8 bases. In germline, CDR1 is MNHEY, CDR2 SMNVEV (reference sequence). This CDR3 region has 11 residues. The junction had 3 bases not matched to a gene; V was cut back by 11 bases and J by 4 bases. This CDR3 is CAAGQGYGYTF. CDR3 DNA sequence: TGTGCCGCTGGACAGGGCTATGGCTACACCTTC.

This chain joins TRBV5-1 and TRBJ2-1; 9 bases align to TRBD2. CDR1 is SGHRS, CDR2 YFSETQ, per germline. The J segment lost 9 bases and the V segment lost 1 base, leaving 11 bases of the junction unmatched. The CDR3 covers 16 residues. In nucleotides, the CDR3 is TGCGCCAGCAGCTTGACAAGCGGCGGGAGGGCCCCTGAGCAGTTCTTC. Translated, it gives CASSLTSGGRAPEQFF.

V usage is TRBV9 and J usage is TRBJ1-2; TRBD1 is a possible D gene (5 bases). This CDR3 is built from 14 residues. Germline-derived CDR1 and CDR2 are SGDLS and YYNGEE. The ends were cut back, 3 bases at V and 6 bases at J, with 15 bases in the middle. The CDR3 nucleotides are TGTGCCAGCAGCGGTGGGTGGGGGTCTAATGGCTACACCTTC. This codes for CASSGGWGSNGYTF.

The genes are TRBV5-1 and TRBJ2-6; 10 bases map to TRBD1. Looked up from germline, CDR1 is SGHRS and CDR2 is YFSETQ. CDR3 length equals 18 residues. The V segment lost 2 bases and the J segment 1 base; nucleotides outside the gene matches: 6. DNA for the CDR3: TGCGCCAGCAGCTTATATGGGACAGGGGCATCTGGGGCCAACGTCCTGACTTTC. As protein: CASSLYGTGASGANVLTF.

The chain has TRBV3-1 (or the pseudogene TRBV3-2) and TRBJ2-7, with 11 bases fitting TRBD1. The trim removed 3 bases at V and 6 bases at J, leaving 4 bases unmatched. The germline gives CDR1 LGHDT, CDR2 YNNKEL (reference sequence). The CDR3 runs to 14 residues. In DNA, the CDR3 is TGTGCCAGCAGCCACCAGGGACAGGGGGGCGAGCAGTACTTC. Translation gives CASSHQGQGGEQYF.

The chain carries TRBV27 and TRBJ2-7; tentative D call: TRBD1 (5 bases). The germline V and J ends were trimmed by 3 bases and 7 bases, with 13 bases remaining between them. This CDR3 comprises 13 residues. Germline V gives CDR1 MNHEY, CDR2 SMNVEV (reference sequence). The DNA of the CDR3 is TGTGCCAGCAGTTTCAGGGTGGTTGGGGAGCAGTACTTC. This encodes CASSFRVVGEQYF.

The J gene is TRBJ2-1, the V gene TRBV27, with D possibly being TRBD2 (5 bases). From germline, CDR1 is MNHEY and CDR2 SMNVEV (reference sequence). The CDR3 has 16 residues. The ends were cut back, 5 bases at V and 2 bases at J, with 16 bases in the middle. As DNA, the CDR3 is TGTGCCAGCAGTGGCCTTAGCGCCCAGGCCTACAATGAGCAGTTCTTC. Translation gives CASSGLSAQAYNEQFF.

The chain combines TRBV6-5 with TRBJ2-1; the D is unclear. Germline CDR1 and CDR2: MNHEY and SVGAGI. V shed 6 bases and J shed 10 bases, with 10 bases lying between them. This CDR3 region has 11 residues. The CDR3 DNA follows: TGTGCCAGCAGCACACCTGGGGAGCAGTTCTTC. Translation: CASSTPGEQFF.

The V and J genes are TRBV29-1 and TRBJ2-7, with TRBD1 identical over 8 bases. This CDR3 contains 14 residues. Trimming cost V 3 bases and J 3 bases; bases outside gene matches: 7. CDR1 SQVTM and CDR2 ANQGSEA come from the germline V gene. This chain's CDR3 is CSVEGYRGDYEQYF. CDR3 coding DNA: TGCAGCGTTGAGGGGTACAGGGGGGACTACGAGCAGTACTTC.

This chain links TRBV27 with TRBJ2-3; 7 bases are shared with TRBD1. This CDR3 contains 13 residues. Looked up from germline, CDR1 is MNHEY and CDR2 is SMNVEV (reference sequence). After removal of 6 bases from V and 4 bases from J, the junction contained 4 bases not matched to a gene. The DNA of the CDR3 is TGTGCCAGCAGGACAGGGTTTTCAGATACGCAGTATTTT. This encodes CASRTGFSDTQYF.

V usage is TRBV18 and J usage is TRBJ2-5; D remains ambiguous. CDR3 length: 12 amino acids. The germline gives CDR1 KGHSH, CDR2 LQKENI. Trimming stripped 2 bases from V and 5 bases from J, with 6 bases between. The CDR3 nucleotides read TGTGCCAGCTCACCAGGGTTTGAGACCCAGTACTTC. It yields the protein CASSPGFETQYF.

The chain has TRBV2 and TRBJ2-7; weak D call: TRBD1 (6 bases). Germline lookup yields CDR1 SNHLY and CDR2 FYNNEI. CDR3 length equals 12 residues. V was clipped by 6 bases and J by 3 bases, with 9 bases between them. The CDR3 sequence: CASRGTHYEQYF. The CDR3 DNA reads TGTGCCAGCAGGGGGACACACTACGAGCAGTACTTC.

The chain links TRBV7-8 to TRBJ1-3; tentatively, D is TRBD1 (6 bases). Germline V gene lookup returns CDR1 SGHVS and CDR2 FQNEAQ. The CDR3 extends over 17 amino acids. The V and J ends lost 4 bases and 0 bases respectively, with 16 bases between them. This CDR3 reads CASSYSRDTYSGNTIYF. The DNA for the CDR3 is TGTGCCAGCAGCTACTCCCGGGACACCTACTCTGGAAACACCATATATTTT.

A remark on this clone: Germline and junction disagree at one end, which may indicate a read error. The chain has TRBV6-5 and TRBJ1-4; unclear D gene. The germline gives CDR1 MNHEY, CDR2 SVGAGI. This CDR3 comprises 14 residues. CDR3 sequence: CASSDSTPSEKLFF. The CDR3 nucleotides read TGTGCCAGCAGTGACTCGACACCCAGCGAAAAACTGTTTTTT.

The chain employs TRBV7-3 and TRBJ1-1, with TRBD1 matching over 7 bases. Trimming cost V 5 bases and J 0 bases; bases outside gene matches: 15. The CDR3 has 18 residues. The germline V gene has CDR1 SGHTA and CDR2 FQGTGA. In DNA form, the CDR3 reads TGTGCCAGCAGCCGCGGACAGGAAACCTTGGTCATGAACACTGAAGCTTTCTTT. Translation gives CASSRGQETLVMNTEAFF.

The chain combines TRBV6-6 with TRBJ2-7; perhaps TRBD1 as D (6 bases). The V gene's germline CDR1 is MNHNY and CDR2 SVGAGI (reference sequence). The length of the CDR3 is 16 residues. V shed 0 bases and J shed 3 bases, with 15 bases lying between them. DNA for the CDR3: TGTGCCAGCAGTTACTCGGGCACAGGGAAGAGCTACGAGCAGTACTTC. Encoded protein: CASSYSGTGKSYEQYF.

This clone was picked up one time. V and J are TRBV2 and TRBJ1-1; the D gene is possibly TRBD1 (5 bases). The CDR3 has 15 amino acids. The germline CDR1 and CDR2 sequences are SNHLY and FYNNEI. V lost 6 bases and J 5 bases, leaving 19 bases between the germline ends. The CDR3 here is CASSFPGPGRTEAFF. Written as DNA, the CDR3 is TGTGCCAGCAGCTTCCCGGGGCCGGGAAGGACTGAAGCTTTCTTT.